This T cell receptor (beta chain) was identified in a study of cytomegalovirus exposure and HLA in healthy donors. The V end was cut by 4 bases, the J end by 0 bases, with 19 bases between. The CDR3 extends over 17 amino acids. From germline, CDR1 is SGHDT and CDR2 YYEEEE. The PCR contained 60 Vbeta and 13 Jbeta primers. Per the original methods: A follow-up analysis tallied 86 million or so unique TCR beta chains, roughly 11 million shared. The assay was immunoSEQ multiplex PCR, and TCRdb's table has in-frame clones only and misses some. V and J calls and clone size are those listed in that table; D and trimming were worked out from the DNA. The repertoire includes about 200,000 clones, roughly four fifths of them detected once, and about 0.22% sits in the top ten. Overall study results and limits: Across all donors, roughly uniform sequencing depth was an assumption of the presence/absence analyses. The study put some 160 TCR beta chains on its list as cytomegalovirus-associated. CMV serostatus stood as the only immune exposure information on hand.

Notes on this clone: Its antigen is unidentified.

Source material: PBMCs. The TCR originated in a girl aged 2 to 10 in good health and CMV-seronegative. This chain links TRBV5-6 with TRBJ1-1; D gene ambiguous. In DNA form, the CDR3 reads TGTGCCAGCAGCCCCCCCTGGAGAATCCCTTTGAACACTGAAGCTTTCTTT. It codes for CASSPPWRIPLNTEAFF. Together with reference TRBV5-6 and TRBJ1-1, the CDR3 gives the full variable domain: DAGVTQSPTHLIKTRGQQVTLRCSPKSGHDTVSWYQQALGQGPQFIFQYYEEEERQRGNFPDRFSGHQFPNYSSELNVNALLLGDSALYLCASSPPWRIPLNTEAFFGQGTRLTVV.